The 11 T cell receptor beta chains in this list originate from one sample, sequenced in a study of PD-1 blockade in classical Hodgkin lymphoma. Every one of the patients relapsed after autologous stem cell transplantation (brentuximab vedotin exposure was variable). Applied to thawed PBMCs, magnetic negative selection was the method used to isolate CD8+ T cells. Only in-frame clones appear in the TCRdb table, and some are missing; sequencing was by immunoSEQ multiplex PCR. In the table there are more than 1,500 clones, roughly 63% of which are singletons. This material consisted of CD8+ T cells from blood, taken at baseline. Receptor source: a human donor with classical Hodgkin lymphoma.

The chain is built from TRBV4-1 and TRBJ1-4, with D possibly TRBD1 on 5 matching bases. CDR1 and CDR2 (germline): MGHRA, YSYEKL. The V gene lost 5 bases and the J gene lost 3 bases, with 13 bases spanning the gap. The CDR3 sequence is 15 residues long. The CDR3 DNA follows: TGCGCCAGCAGCGGGGGTGGGGCGGCTAATGAAAAACTGTTTTTT. Protein: CASSGGGAANEKLFF.

By sample share, this clone is medium-sized. The chain uses TRBV27 and TRBJ2-7, with 8 bases fitting TRBD1. Germline-derived CDR1 and CDR2 are MNHEY and SMNVEV (reference sequence). The CDR3 is made up of 13 amino acids. Germline trimming cut 6 bases from V and 6 bases from J; bases unmatched to any gene: 7. In DNA form, the CDR3 reads TGTGCCAGCAGCCCGACAGGGGCCGGCGAGCAGTACGTC. Protein: CASSPTGAGEQYV.

The CDR3 sequence is CASSLRDGNEQFF. The CDR3 bases are TGTGCCAGCAGTTTACGGGACGGCAATGAGCAGTTCTTC. J is TRBJ2-1 and V is TRBV27; D assignment may be TRBD1 or TRBD2 (5 bases each). The germline V gene encodes CDR1 MNHEY and CDR2 SMNVEV (reference sequence). The CDR3 extends over 13 amino acids. Trimming took 2 bases from V and 6 from J, leaving 8 bases between them.

The table lists this clone with a few counts. This sample includes further DNA sequences coding for the same CDR3. The chain combines TRBV7-2 with TRBJ1-1; possibly TRBD1 for D (5 bases). This CDR3 is 14 amino acids long. Germline CDR1 SGHTA, CDR2 FQGNSA. The V end was cut by 0 bases, the J end by 3 bases, with 8 bases between. The CDR3 DNA follows: TGTGCCAGCAGCTTAGCGGGGGGTCACACTGAAGCTTTCTTT. Translation gives CASSLAGGHTEAFF.

The chain links TRBV19 to TRBJ1-6, with 9 bases aligning to TRBD1. This CDR3 is built from 14 residues. The germline V gene has CDR1 LNHDA and CDR2 SQIVND (reference sequence). The junction had 8 bases not matched to a gene; V was cut back by 8 bases and J by 9 bases. CDR3 in DNA: TGTGCCAGTGGCTGGGGACAGGGCTTTTCACCCCTCCACTTT. Translating gives CASGWGQGFSPLHF.

This sequence joins TRBV6-6 and TRBJ2-7; D is perhaps TRBD2 (5 bases). Germline V gene sequence: CDR1 MNHNY, CDR2 SVGAGI (reference sequence). The CDR3 loop spans 13 amino acids. The V and J ends lost 2 bases and 4 bases respectively, with 9 bases between them. The CDR3 is CASSYPGKYEQYF. The CDR3 DNA is TGTGCCAGCAGTTACCCGGGGAAGTACGAGCAGTACTTC.

The chain employs TRBV30 and TRBJ2-7; maybe TRBD2 (5 bases). This CDR3 has 14 amino acids. Germline lookup yields CDR1 GTSNPN and CDR2 SVGIG (reference sequence). V shed 2 bases and J shed 0 bases, with 11 bases lying between them. CDR3 coding DNA: TGTGCCTGGAGTCTCTCCGGGGTCTCCTACGAGCAGTACTTC. Protein product: CAWSLSGVSYEQYF.

This clone came up a few times. The chain couples TRBV7-9 to TRBJ1-5, with TRBD1 matching 7 bases. In germline, CDR1 is SEHNR, CDR2 FQNEAQ (reference sequence). V lost 3 bases to trimming and J lost 3 bases; unmatched junction nucleotides: 5. CDR3 length: 15 residues. In DNA form, the CDR3 reads TGTGCCAGCAGCTTGACAGGGATGGACAATCAGCCCCAGCATTTT. Its protein product is CASSLTGMDNQPQHF.

The chain is built from TRBV6-5 and TRBJ2-7, with D perhaps matching TRBD1 (6 bases). Between the trimmed V and J ends, which lost 2 bases and 2 bases, there was a span of 10 bases. Germline-derived CDR1 and CDR2 are MNHEY and SVGAGI. The CDR3 is 14 residues long. The CDR3 sequence: CASSYDAGAYEQYF. Here the CDR3 DNA reads TGTGCCAGCAGTTACGACGCAGGGGCCTACGAGCAGTACTTC.

This clone was observed a few times. The chain couples TRBV6-9 to TRBJ2-7; possibly TRBD2 for D (5 bases). Trimming took off 3 bases at V and 3 bases at J, with 9 bases between the two ends. CDR3 length equals 13 residues. Germline loops: CDR1 MNHGY, CDR2 SVAAGI. CDR3 sequence (DNA): TGTGCCAGCAGTTACGGGGAAAACTACGAGCAGTACGTC. This codes for CASSYGENYEQYV.

This clone occurred a few times. The chain has TRBV7-9 and TRBJ2-7; 13 nucleotides agree with TRBD2. Unmatched junction bases numbered 6, after V lost 4 bases and J lost 3 bases. The CDR3 has 16 amino acids. Germline lookup yields CDR1 SEHNR and CDR2 FQNEAQ (reference sequence). The CDR3 coding sequence is TGTGCCAGCAGCTCCCCCGGGACTAGCGGGATCTACGAGCAGTACGTC. This gives the protein CASSSPGTSGIYEQYV.